Presented here are 20 T cell receptor beta chains from one specimen sequenced in a study of shared clonotypes between healthy human individuals (dated by TCRdb to about 2020). The library was prepared using the immunoSEQ multiplex PCR assay. The table was pulled from immuneACCESS by TCRdb, which kept in-frame rearrangements only. Such tables lose some clones; where checked, under half of the loss comes from unresolved V genes, and the rest has no known cause. The sample has hundreds of thousands of clones on record, around 79% of them singletons. Roughly 13% of the sample comes from the top ten. The sample taken for sequencing was PBMCs. These receptors were taken from a middle-aged woman in good health. Some clones in this sample may be carry-over from other donors' samples.

The chain has TRBV19 and TRBJ2-3; D ambiguous. Trimming pared 6 bases from V and 2 bases from J, leaving 12 bases between. Germline CDR1 is LNHDA and CDR2 is SQIVND (reference sequence). The CDR3 runs to 14 residues. CDR3: CASSQFGDTDTQYF. As DNA, the CDR3 is TGTGCCAGTAGCCAATTTGGGGACACAGATACGCAGTATTTT.

This chain connects TRBV6-5 to TRBJ2-1; possibly TRBD2 for D (5 bases). CDR3 length: 16 residues. Trimming left V 0 bases short and J 0 bases short, with 9 bases between. Germline V lookup: CDR1 MNHEY, CDR2 SVGAGI. CDR3 in DNA: TGTGCCAGCAGTTACTCGAGTGCGGGCTCCTACAATGAGCAGTTCTTC. Translated, it gives CASSYSSAGSYNEQFF.

J is TRBJ2-2 and V is TRBV9; TRBD2 aligns across 10 bases. V trimming: 4 bases; J trimming: 4 bases; junction bases outside the gene matches: 7. The germline gives CDR1 SGDLS, CDR2 YYNGEE. The length of the CDR3 is 16 residues. CDR3 residues: CASSSSGSSATGELFF. CDR3 coding DNA: TGTGCCAGCAGCTCTAGCGGGAGCTCGGCCACCGGGGAGCTGTTTTTT.

The chain joins TRBV11-2 to TRBJ1-1; D unresolved. The germline V gene has CDR1 SGHAT and CDR2 FQNNGV. The CDR3 sequence is 14 residues long. The V gene lost 0 bases and the J gene lost 6 bases, with 11 bases spanning the gap. The CDR3: CASSLDGNIPEAFF. In DNA, the CDR3 is TGTGCCAGCAGCTTAGATGGCAATATACCTGAAGCTTTCTTT.

The genes are TRBV5-4 and TRBJ2-2; TRBD2 matches at 7 bases. The CDR3 contains 16 residues. Per germline, CDR1 SGHNT and CDR2 YYREEE (reference sequence). Unmatched junction bases numbered 12, after V lost 6 bases and J lost 4 bases. In DNA form, the CDR3 reads TGTGCCAGCAACCGGGGAACTAGCGTTGGCACCGGGGAGCTGTTTTTT. This translates into CASNRGTSVGTGELFF.

V and J are TRBV2 and TRBJ2-7, with 13 bases aligning to TRBD2. The CDR3 totals 16 residues. Trimming took 4 bases from V and 6 from J; bases not matched to a gene: 9. CDR1 is SNHLY, CDR2 FYNNEI, per germline. CDR3 loop: CASSGYGLAGETEQYF. CDR3 nucleotides: TGTGCCAGCAGTGGCTACGGACTAGCGGGAGAGACCGAGCAGTACTTC.

V is TRBV25-1 and J is TRBJ1-2; possibly TRBD1 for D (5 bases). CDR1 and CDR2 (germline): MGHDK, SYGVNS. With 2 bases removed from V and 2 bases from J, the gap between germline ends came to 9 bases. The CDR3 length is 14 residues. CDR3 coding DNA: TGTGCCAGCAGTGAACCAGGGCTGAACTATGGCTACACCTTC. This codes for CASSEPGLNYGYTF.

This rearrangement joins TRBV28 to TRBJ1-2; TRBD1 matches 8 bases. Germline values: CDR1 MDHEN, CDR2 SYDVKM. The V gene end was trimmed by 7 bases and the J gene end by 4 bases; junction bases not matched to a gene: 8. This CDR3 spans 14 amino acids. Written as DNA, the CDR3 is TGTGCCAGCAAACGGACAGGGACGTCCTATGGCTACACCTTC. It encodes CASKRTGTSYGYTF.

As regards this clone: No DNA is shown, since the ends of the CDR3 on it are uncertain; the CDR3 is the one TCRdb lists. This chain joins TRBV21-1 and TRBJ2-7; the table calls TRBD1, which could not be checked here. TRBV21-1 is shown as a pseudogene. The CDR3 is made up of 17 amino acids, end residues included. The CDR3 loop is CASSKVLVGQGAYEQYF.

V gene TRBV6-1 combines with J gene TRBJ1-1; the D gene is possibly TRBD1 (6 bases). Trimming left V 2 bases short and J 4 bases short, with 11 bases between. Per the germline V gene, CDR1 is MNHNS and CDR2 is SASEGT. The CDR3 runs to 14 residues. The CDR3 DNA is TGTGCCAGCAGTGAACCCGGGGGCTCCACTGAAGCTTTCTTT. Protein: CASSEPGGSTEAFF.

The CDR3 DNA follows: TGTGCCAGCAGCACCCGGGACACAGATACGCAGTATTTT. Encoded protein: CASSTRDTDTQYF. The rearrangement links TRBV5-4 to TRBJ2-3; a weak D match, TRBD2 (5 bases). In germline, CDR1 is SGHNT, CDR2 YYREEE (reference sequence). The CDR3 consists of 13 residues. Trimming shortened V by 4 bases and J by 2 bases, and 8 bases separated the two germline ends.

In this sample, this clone turned up a few times. J is TRBJ2-7 and V is TRBV25-1; no definite D call. This CDR3 is 13 amino acids long. Germline V gene sequence: CDR1 MGHDK, CDR2 SYGVNS. Trimming took 5 bases from V and 5 from J, leaving 13 bases between them. The chain's CDR3 is CASSLGLQNEQYF. The CDR3 nucleotides read TGTGCCAGCAGTCTAGGGTTACAGAACGAGCAGTACTTC.

The CDR3 DNA reads as TGTGCCAGCACGAGCGGGACCTCCTACAATGAGCAGTTCTTC. Residues: CASTSGTSYNEQFF. This chain links TRBV11-1 with TRBJ2-1, with 7 bases identical to TRBD2. CDR1 SGHAT and CDR2 FQDESV come from the germline V gene (reference sequence). This CDR3 is 14 amino acids long. After removal of 7 bases from V and 0 bases from J, the junction contained 3 bases not matched to a gene. Full variable domain (missing parts from reference TRBV11-1 and TRBJ2-1): EAEVAQSPRYKITEKSQAVAFWCDPISGHATLYWYRQILGQGPELLVQFQDESVVDDSQLPKDRFSAERLKGVDSTLKIQPAELGDSAMYLCASTSGTSYNEQFFGPGTRLTVL.

This CDR3 is CASTTNRAPGETQYF. The CDR3 nucleotides read TGTGCCAGTACCACAAACCGGGCCCCGGGGGAGACCCAGTACTTC. The chain uses TRBV19 and TRBJ2-5; maybe TRBD2 (5 bases). This CDR3 contains 15 residues. Germline CDR1 reads LNHDA; CDR2 reads SQIVND (reference sequence). Trimming cost V 7 bases and J 5 bases, with 20 bases left between them. The variable domain in full, completed from reference TRBV19 and TRBJ2-5, reads DGGITQSPKYLFRKEGQNVTLSCEQNLNHDAMYWYRQDPGQGLRLIYYSQIVNDFQKGDIAEGYSVSREKKESFPLTVTSAQKNPTAFYLCASTTNRAPGETQYFGPGTRLLVL.

The chain recombines TRBV6-4 with TRBJ2-1, with D unresolved. The CDR3 totals 16 residues. CDR1 is MRHNA, CDR2 SNTAGT, per germline. Trimming took off 0 bases at V and 3 bases at J, with 12 bases between the two ends. The DNA for the CDR3 is TGTGCCAGCAGTGACTCGGGTGGGGAAGGCTACAATGAGCAGTTCTTC. It yields the protein CASSDSGGEGYNEQFF.

CDR3 bases: TGTGCCAGCAGTTTAGTACAGGGAGCCTACGAGCAGTACTTC. It encodes CASSLVQGAYEQYF. V is TRBV27 and J is TRBJ2-7; D is perhaps TRBD1 (6 bases). V dropped 2 bases and J dropped 2 bases, with 10 bases sitting between them. The CDR3 is 14 residues long. Germline lookup yields CDR1 MNHEY and CDR2 SMNVEV (reference sequence).

V gene TRBV11-2 combines with J gene TRBJ2-2, with D maybe TRBD2 (5 bases). Germline V gives CDR1 SGHAT, CDR2 FQNNGV. This CDR3 contains 15 residues. V gave up 6 bases and J gave up 7 bases, with 18 bases separating them. The CDR3 bases are TGTGCCAGCAGGGAAGCGAGCGGTTCTGGCGGGGAGCTGTTTTTT. The encoded protein is CASREASGSGGELFF. Full variable domain (missing parts from reference TRBV11-2 and TRBJ2-2): EAGVAQSPRYKIIEKRQSVAFWCNPISGHATLYWYQQILGQGPKLLIQFQNNGVVDDSQLPKDRFSAERLKGVDSTLKIQPAKLEDSAVYLCASREASGSGGELFFGEGSRLTVL.

The chain recombines TRBV18 with TRBJ2-1; TRBD2 aligns across 12 bases. Germline CDR1 reads KGHSH; CDR2 reads LQKENI. CDR3 length: 18 residues. V lost 1 base and J lost 1; bases outside the gene matches: 5. In nucleotides, the CDR3 is TGTGCCAGCTCACCACTGGGGCTAGCGGGAGGGTCCTACAATGAGCAGTTCTTC. Translating it yields CASSPLGLAGGSYNEQFF.

The genes are TRBV7-2 and TRBJ2-7, with D tentatively TRBD1 (6 bases). In germline, CDR1 is SGHTA, CDR2 FQGNSA. V lost 4 bases to trimming and J lost 6 bases, with 16 bases between them. This CDR3 contains 14 residues. The CDR3 DNA reads as TGTGCCAGCAGCTGGGACCAGGGGCACTCCGAGCAGTACTTC. Amino acid sequence: CASSWDQGHSEQYF.

This clone appeared many times. The chain joins TRBV11-2 to TRBJ2-3; 8 nucleotides line up with TRBD1. After removal of 6 bases from V and 2 bases from J, the junction contained 7 bases not matched to a gene. This CDR3 has 15 amino acids. Germline assignment: CDR1 SGHAT and CDR2 FQNNGV. Here the CDR3 DNA reads TGTGCCAGCAGGACCACAGGGGGAATCACAGATACGCAGTATTTT. Protein sequence: CASRTTGGITDTQYF.